Presented here are 26 T cell receptor beta chains from one specimen sequenced in a study of shared clonotypes between healthy human individuals. Sequenced by immunoSEQ multiplex PCR; TCRdb stores in-frame clones only, minus some. The sample records 650,000 to 800,000 clones, just over 90% being singletons. Only CD45RO-negative cells positively selected for CCR7 counted as naive CD8 cells, so terminally differentiated effector memory CD45RA+ cells were excluded. The sequenced sample consisted of naive CD8+ T cells sorted from blood. These receptors were collected from a man under 40 in good health.

The chain's CDR3 is CASSPRGQGNTGELFF. In nucleotides, the CDR3 is TGTGCCAGCAGCCCGAGGGGGCAGGGCAACACCGGGGAGCTGTTTTTT. The rearrangement uses TRBV11-3 and TRBJ2-2, with 7 bases aligning to TRBD1. Germline V CDR1 and CDR2: SGHNT, YENEEA. CDR3 length equals 16 residues. J was trimmed by 2 bases and V by 5 bases; bases with no gene match: 8. The variable domain in full, with the rest retrieved from reference TRBV11-3 and TRBJ2-2, is EAGVVQSPRYKIIEKKQPVAFWCNPISGHNTLYWYLQNLGQGPELLIRYENEEAVDDSQLPKDRFSAERLKGVDSTLKIQPAELGDSAVYLCASSPRGQGNTGELFFGEGSRLTVL.

This chain links TRBV29-1 with TRBJ2-7; weak D call: TRBD2 (6 bases). The germline gives CDR1 SQVTM, CDR2 ANQGSEA. V lost 6 bases to trimming and J lost 3 bases, with 21 bases between them. This CDR3 region has 15 residues. The CDR3 here is CSVKRGGVGSYEQYF. The CDR3 region has the DNA TGCAGCGTAAAAAGGGGCGGGGTGGGAAGCTACGAGCAGTACTTC.

The genes are TRBV5-1 and TRBJ2-2; D is perhaps TRBD1 (7 bases). The CDR3 is 14 amino acids. The V and J ends lost 6 bases and 7 bases respectively, with 16 bases between them. Germline CDR1 SGHRS, CDR2 YFSETQ. The CDR3: CASTGGLSFGELFF. CDR3 DNA sequence: TGCGCCAGCACAGGGGGACTGTCCTTCGGGGAGCTGTTTTTT.

The chain is built from TRBV30 and TRBJ1-2; D perhaps matches TRBD1 (5 bases). The germline V gene encodes CDR1 GTSNPN and CDR2 SVGIG (reference sequence). The CDR3 has 16 residues. V was cut by 0 bases and J by 7 bases, with 21 bases left in between. Here the CDR3 DNA reads TGTGCCTGGAGTGTTCCCAGCGCTGGAAGGGGTCTTGGCTACACCTTC. Protein: CAWSVPSAGRGLGYTF. Variable domain in full (rest from reference TRBV30 and TRBJ1-2): SQTIHQWPATLVQPVGSPLSLECTVEGTSNPNLYWYRQAAGRGLQLLFYSVGIGQISSEVPQNLSASRPQDRQFILSSKKLLLSDSGFYLCAWSVPSAGRGLGYTFGSGTRLTVV.

The chain combines TRBV7-9 with TRBJ1-2; a weak D match, TRBD1 (5 bases). This CDR3 region has 13 residues. Deletions cut 5 bases from V and 4 bases from J, with 11 bases between. Germline V CDR1 and CDR2: SEHNR, FQNEAQ (reference sequence). This CDR3 is CASSTGTGYGYTF. The CDR3 DNA reads as TGTGCCAGCAGCACCGGGACCGGCTATGGCTACACCTTC.

V usage is TRBV7-9 and J usage is TRBJ2-1, with 11 bases that match TRBD2. Trimming cost V 5 bases and J 8 bases; bases outside gene matches: 8. This CDR3 is built from 15 residues. CDR1 and CDR2 from the germline V gene are SEHNR and FQNEAQ (reference sequence). The CDR3 sequence is CASSPTSGSPDEQFF. CDR3 DNA sequence: TGTGCCAGCAGCCCTACTAGCGGGAGCCCCGATGAGCAGTTCTTC.

The V call is TRBV18, the J call TRBJ2-2, with D perhaps TRBD1 (5 bases). V gave up 0 bases and J gave up 5 bases, with 16 bases separating them. Germline V gene sequence: CDR1 KGHSH, CDR2 LQKENI. This CDR3 contains 17 residues. CDR3 in amino acids: CASSPPGSGPRTGELFF. In DNA form, the CDR3 reads TGTGCCAGCTCACCACCCGGATCAGGGCCTAGGACCGGGGAGCTGTTTTTT.

The rearrangement joins TRBV28 to TRBJ1-1, with no clear D. V lost 6 bases, J lost 3 bases, and 14 bases lay in between. Germline CDR1 MDHEN, CDR2 SYDVKM. The CDR3 covers 14 residues. This chain's CDR3 is CASSPPQDDTEAFF. The CDR3 coding sequence is TGTGCCAGCAGCCCTCCCCAGGATGACACTGAAGCTTTCTTT.

J is TRBJ2-2 and V is TRBV19; D not resolved. The germline V gene has CDR1 LNHDA and CDR2 SQIVND (reference sequence). Between the trimmed V and J ends, which lost 3 bases and 5 bases, there was a span of 10 bases. The CDR3 sequence is 14 residues long. This CDR3 is CASSIFPRTGELFF. CDR3 bases: TGTGCCAGTAGTATTTTCCCCAGAACCGGGGAGCTGTTTTTT.

The V gene is TRBV6-6, the J gene TRBJ2-7; 8 bases agree with TRBD2. Germline loops: CDR1 MNHNY, CDR2 SVGAGI (reference sequence). The CDR3 spans 15 residues. The ends lost 7 bases at V and 3 bases at J; junction bases unmatched: 11. The CDR3 DNA is TGTGCCAGCAAAGTGGGACTAGGACCTGTCTACGAGCAGTACTTC. Its protein is CASKVGLGPVYEQYF.

The chain recombines TRBV7-2 with TRBJ2-1, with TRBD2 identical over 7 bases. Germline V lookup: CDR1 SGHTA, CDR2 FQGNSA. V lost 7 bases to trimming and J lost 9 bases; unmatched junction nucleotides: 6. This CDR3 is 12 amino acids long. CDR3 DNA sequence: TGTGCCAGCACCACTTGGGGGGGTGAGCAGTTCTTC. Protein product: CASTTWGGEQFF.

The chain recombines TRBV7-2 with TRBJ1-3; TRBD1 might be the D (6 bases). The CDR3 consists of 14 residues. Germline assignment: CDR1 SGHTA and CDR2 FQGNSA. Trimming pared 1 base from V and 5 bases from J, leaving 9 bases between. CDR3 coding DNA: TGTGCCAGCAGCTTAGGCCAGGGGAGAAACACCATATATTTT. This gives the protein CASSLGQGRNTIYF.

The rearrangement uses TRBV27 and TRBJ1-1, with D possibly being TRBD1 (6 bases). V was shortened by 8 bases and J by 4 bases, with 14 bases between the two germline ends. This CDR3 spans 13 amino acids. CDR1 MNHEY and CDR2 SMNVEV come from the germline V gene (reference sequence). This CDR3 is CASGGGPGTEAFF. The CDR3 region has the DNA TGTGCCAGCGGCGGGGGCCCGGGCACTGAAGCTTTCTTT.

The V gene is TRBV7-9, the J gene TRBJ2-7; D remains unclear. Germline V CDR1 and CDR2: SEHNR, FQNEAQ (reference sequence). V was shortened by 0 bases and J by 6 bases, with 12 bases between the two germline ends. This CDR3 has 14 residues. The chain's CDR3 is CASSLAFGDGEQYF. In DNA form, the CDR3 reads TGTGCCAGCAGCTTAGCTTTCGGAGATGGCGAGCAGTACTTC. The variable domain in full, completed from reference TRBV7-9 and TRBJ2-7, reads DTGVSQNPRHKITKRGQNVTFRCDPISEHNRLYWYRQTLGQGPEFLTYFQNEAQLEKSRLLSDRFSAERPKGSFSTLEIQRTEQGDSAMYLCASSLAFGDGEQYFGPGTRLTVT.

V and J are TRBV7-8 and TRBJ1-2, with D possibly TRBD1 on 5 matching bases. Germline CDR1 is SGHVS and CDR2 is FQNEAQ. The CDR3 has 13 residues. The germline V and J ends were trimmed by 5 bases and 2 bases, with 9 bases remaining between them. CDR3 protein: CASSKQENYGYTF. As DNA, the CDR3 is TGTGCCAGCAGCAAACAGGAGAACTATGGCTACACCTTC.

The gene calls are TRBV27 and TRBJ2-3; D gene unclear. Germline assignment: CDR1 MNHEY and CDR2 SMNVEV (reference sequence). Deletions cut 0 bases from V and 4 bases from J, with 11 bases between. The CDR3 sequence is 15 residues long. CDR3 protein: CASSLSALLPDTQYF. CDR3 nucleotide sequence: TGTGCCAGCAGTTTATCGGCCCTGCTGCCAGATACGCAGTATTTT.

The chain couples TRBV27 to TRBJ1-3, with D unclear. V lost 7 bases, J lost 0 bases, and 7 bases lay in between. This CDR3 contains 13 residues. CDR1 is MNHEY and CDR2 is SMNVEV in the germline V gene (reference sequence). The CDR3 reads CASTTASGNTIYF. Here the CDR3 DNA reads TGTGCCAGCACAACGGCCTCTGGAAACACCATATATTTT.

The chain uses TRBV7-9 and TRBJ2-1; TRBD2 matches at 12 bases. CDR1 and CDR2 from the germline V gene are SEHNR and FQNEAQ (reference sequence). Losses at the gene ends were 3 bases for V and 1 base for J; bases not matched to a gene: 10. There are 19 residues in the CDR3. The CDR3 DNA is TGTGCCAGCAGCTTCCTGACTAGCGGGAGAACATCATCCTACAATGAGCAGTTCTTC. This encodes CASSFLTSGRTSSYNEQFF.

This clone appeared a single time. As DNA, the CDR3 is TGTGCCAGCAGTTCCGCCGAAAAGCACACTGAAGCTTTCTTT. It encodes CASSSAEKHTEAFF. The genes are TRBV28 and TRBJ1-1, with unresolved D. This CDR3 has 14 amino acids. CDR1 MDHEN and CDR2 SYDVKM come from the germline V gene. Deletions cut 4 bases from V and 3 bases from J, with 12 bases between.

The chain links TRBV4-1 to TRBJ2-2; TRBD2 agrees at 10 bases. This CDR3 has 16 residues. The junction had 5 bases not matched to a gene; V was cut back by 1 base and J by 6 bases. In germline, CDR1 is MGHRA, CDR2 YSYEKL. The CDR3 loop reads CASSQASGRASGELFF. CDR3 sequence (DNA): TGCGCCAGCAGCCAAGCAAGCGGGAGGGCCTCCGGGGAGCTGTTTTTT.

The rearrangement uses TRBV11-2 and TRBJ1-3; no clear D. Looked up from germline, CDR1 is SGHAT and CDR2 is FQNNGV. CDR3 length: 17 amino acids. With 4 bases removed from V and 0 bases from J, the gap between germline ends came to 16 bases. CDR3 sequence reads: CASSSPSGEFSGNTIYF. The CDR3 nucleotides read TGTGCCAGCAGCTCACCCTCCGGGGAGTTCTCTGGAAACACCATATATTTT.

The chain recombines TRBV4-1 with TRBJ2-7; tentatively, D is TRBD1 (5 bases). The CDR3 length is 15 residues. In germline, CDR1 is MGHRA, CDR2 YSYEKL. Trimming took 0 bases from V and 7 from J, leaving 16 bases between them. The CDR3 nucleotides are TGCGCCAGCAGCCAAGATCATTGGGGCCAAGGGGAGCAGTACTTC. Translation: CASSQDHWGQGEQYF.

The chain recombines TRBV28 with TRBJ2-6; 7 bases fit TRBD2. V gave up 1 base and J gave up 0 bases; unmatched junction bases: 12. The CDR3 is 20 residues long. The V gene's germline CDR1 is MDHEN and CDR2 SYDVKM. CDR3 sequence reads: CASSLFIISGPPSGANVLTF. The CDR3 region has the DNA TGTGCCAGCAGTTTATTCATAATTAGCGGGCCGCCCTCTGGGGCCAACGTCCTGACTTTC.

The chain uses TRBV4-1 and TRBJ2-7; 11 positions agree with TRBD1. Losses at the gene ends were 1 base for V and 4 bases for J; bases not matched to a gene: 9. Germline CDR1 is MGHRA and CDR2 is YSYEKL. CDR3 size: 17 residues. The CDR3 here is CASSQGGLGQGAYEQYF. CDR3 coding DNA: TGCGCCAGCAGCCAAGGTGGGCTCGGACAGGGGGCATACGAGCAGTACTTC.

V and J are TRBV6-6 and TRBJ2-2, with D unclear. The germline V gene encodes CDR1 MNHNY and CDR2 SVGAGI (reference sequence). V was shortened by 0 bases and J by 3 bases, with 8 bases between the two germline ends. The CDR3 contains 15 residues. DNA of the CDR3: TGTGCCAGCAGTTACTCCGTGTGGGACACCGGGGAGCTGTTTTTT. This codes for CASSYSVWDTGELFF.

The chain joins TRBV10-3 to TRBJ2-7; D is unresolved. CDR3 length: 17 amino acids. V was cut by 5 bases and J by 0 bases, with 20 bases left in between. In germline, CDR1 is ENHRY, CDR2 SYGVKD. CDR3 coding DNA: TGTGCCATCAGTAGGGCGTCGGACCACGGCGGCTCCTACGAGCAGTACTTC. The encoded protein is CAISRASDHGGSYEQYF.